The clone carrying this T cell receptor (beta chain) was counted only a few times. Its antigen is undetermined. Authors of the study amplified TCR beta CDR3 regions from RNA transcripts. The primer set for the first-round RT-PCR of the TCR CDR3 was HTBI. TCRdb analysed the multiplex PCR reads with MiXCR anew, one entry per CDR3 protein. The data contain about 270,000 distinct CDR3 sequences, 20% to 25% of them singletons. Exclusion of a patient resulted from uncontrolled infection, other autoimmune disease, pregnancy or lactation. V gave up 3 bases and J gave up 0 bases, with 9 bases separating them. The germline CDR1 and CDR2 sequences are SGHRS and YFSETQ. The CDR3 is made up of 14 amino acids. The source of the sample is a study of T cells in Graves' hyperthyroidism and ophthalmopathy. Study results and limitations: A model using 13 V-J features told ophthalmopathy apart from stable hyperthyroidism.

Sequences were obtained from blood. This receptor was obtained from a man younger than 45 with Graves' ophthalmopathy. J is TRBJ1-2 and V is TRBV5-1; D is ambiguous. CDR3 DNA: TGCGCCAGCAGCTCCCTAGGATCTAACTATGGCTACACCTTC. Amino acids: CASSSLGSNYGYTF.